The 8 T cell receptor beta chains given below trace back to one sample, sequenced in a study of blood T cell repertoires in COVID-19. Using immunoSEQ multiplex PCR, the repertoire was profiled, and TCRdb retains in-frame clones only, with some absent. The sample holds roughly 250,000 clones, 60% to 75% seen once. The material sequenced was peripheral blood. Receptors were obtained from a woman of 80 years or more with acute or convalescent COVID-19.

This clone was recorded a few times. V and J are TRBV5-4 and TRBJ2-3; 8 bases are a match to TRBD2. J lost 1 base, V lost 0 bases, and 7 bases had no gene match. CDR1 SGHNT and CDR2 YYREEE come from the germline V gene (reference sequence). The CDR3 runs to 17 residues. CDR3 nucleotides: TGTGCCAGCAGCTTGGCCGAAGCGGGAGAGGGCACAGATACGCAGTATTTT. This codes for CASSLAEAGEGTDTQYF.

V and J are TRBV7-2 and TRBJ2-5; tentatively, D is TRBD2 (7 bases). This CDR3 comprises 15 residues. Trimming took off 2 bases at V and 1 base at J, with 11 bases between the two ends. Germline CDR1 SGHTA, CDR2 FQGNSA. CDR3 in amino acids: CASSLLRGAQETQYF. The CDR3 bases are TGTGCCAGCAGCTTATTACGGGGGGCCCAAGAGACCCAGTACTTC.

This chain joins TRBV6-5 and TRBJ1-2; 9 positions match TRBD1. The V gene's germline CDR1 is MNHEY and CDR2 SVGAGI. The trim removed 8 bases at V and 4 bases at J, leaving 8 bases unmatched. The CDR3 is 14 amino acids. CDR3 sequence (DNA): TGTGCCAGCCTGCAGGACAGGGGTCTCTATGGCTACACCTTC. Translated: CASLQDRGLYGYTF.

This clone has just one count. This chain connects TRBV7-9 to TRBJ2-1; 15 bases map to TRBD2. The J segment lost 4 bases and the V segment lost 5 bases, leaving 6 bases of the junction unmatched. The CDR3 has 17 amino acids. The germline V gene encodes CDR1 SEHNR and CDR2 FQNEAQ (reference sequence). CDR3 sequence: CASSTGLAGGPYNEQFF. The CDR3 DNA reads as TGTGCCAGCAGCACCGGACTAGCGGGGGGGCCGTACAATGAGCAGTTCTTC.

V and J are TRBV21-1 and TRBJ2-6; the table's D call, TRBD1, was not checked against the DNA. TRBV21-1 is annotated as a pseudogene. This CDR3 is built from 16 residues. The CDR3 bases are TGTGCCAGCAGCAAATTTAGGGGCGCTGGGGCCAACGTCCTGACTTTC. Translating gives CASSKFRGAGANVLTF.

This chain joins TRBV5-6 and TRBJ2-4; D is unresolved. From germline, CDR1 is SGHDT and CDR2 YYEEEE. The CDR3 has 12 amino acids. V was clipped by 2 bases and J by 4 bases, with 4 bases between them. CDR3 in DNA: TGTGCCAGCAGCTTCGGGAAAAACATTCAGTACTTC. Translated, it gives CASSFGKNIQYF. The entire variable domain, with the rest obtained from reference TRBV5-6 and TRBJ2-4, is as follows: DAGVTQSPTHLIKTRGQQVTLRCSPKSGHDTVSWYQQALGQGPQFIFQYYEEEERQRGNFPDRFSGHQFPNYSSELNVNALLLGDSALYLCASSFGKNIQYFGAGTRLSVL.

In this sample, this clone turned up a few times. This sequence joins TRBV15 and TRBJ1-6, with a possible D match to TRBD1 (6 bases). Germline CDR1 LNHNV, CDR2 YYDKDF (reference sequence). Trimming removed 5 bases from V and 3 bases from J, with 11 bases in between. The CDR3 is 15 amino acids. The DNA for the CDR3 is TGTGCCACCAGCCCGGACAGTTTCTATAATTCACCCCTCCACTTT. Protein: CATSPDSFYNSPLHF.

This chain uses TRBV6-2 or TRBV6-3 with TRBJ1-5; D might be TRBD1 (5 bases). Germline assignment: CDR1 MNHEY and CDR2 SVGEGT. The ends were cut back, 4 bases at V and 3 bases at J, with 10 bases in the middle. The CDR3 length is 14 residues. In nucleotides, the CDR3 is TGTGCCAGCAGTTGGGGCAGCCTCAATCAGCCCCAGCATTTT. Protein sequence: CASSWGSLNQPQHF.